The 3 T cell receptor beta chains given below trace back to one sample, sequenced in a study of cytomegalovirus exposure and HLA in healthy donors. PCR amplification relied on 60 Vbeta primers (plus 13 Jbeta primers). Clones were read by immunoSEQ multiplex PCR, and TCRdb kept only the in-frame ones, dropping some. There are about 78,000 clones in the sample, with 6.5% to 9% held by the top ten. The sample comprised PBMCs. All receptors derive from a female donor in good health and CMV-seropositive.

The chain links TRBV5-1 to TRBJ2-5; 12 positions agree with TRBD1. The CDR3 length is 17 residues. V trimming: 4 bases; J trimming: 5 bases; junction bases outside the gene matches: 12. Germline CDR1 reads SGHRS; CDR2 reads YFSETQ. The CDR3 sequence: CASSVYRDRGRGETQYF. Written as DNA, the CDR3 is TGCGCCAGCAGCGTATACCGGGACAGGGGGCGCGGGGAGACCCAGTACTTC.

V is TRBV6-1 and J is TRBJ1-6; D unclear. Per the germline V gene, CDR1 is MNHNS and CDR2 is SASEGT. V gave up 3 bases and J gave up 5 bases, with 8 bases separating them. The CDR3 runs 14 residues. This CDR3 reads CASSDRWNNSPLHF. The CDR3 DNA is TGTGCCAGCAGTGACAGGTGGAATAATTCACCCCTCCACTTT.

As DNA, the CDR3 is TGTGCCAGCAGCTTACTTGGACAAACCTACGAGCAGTACTTC. Its protein product is CASSLLGQTYEQYF. This chain connects TRBV7-8 to TRBJ2-7; the D gene is possibly TRBD1 (5 bases). The CDR3 has 14 amino acids. Between the trimmed V and J ends, which lost 2 bases and 2 bases, there was a span of 10 bases. The germline V gene encodes CDR1 SGHVS and CDR2 FQNEAQ.